This note documents a single T cell receptor (beta chain) sequence. The sample originates from a study of T cells in tuberculosis. About the research overall: T cells were selected with CD1B tetramers loaded with glucose monomycolate.

The germline gives CDR1 SGHTA, CDR2 FQGNSA. The CDR3 is made up of 17 amino acids. Trimming cost V 2 bases and J 0 bases, with 15 bases left between them. Profiled with immunoSEQ multiplex PCR; TCRdb holds only in-frame clones, not every one. The sample carries 25,000 to 35,000 clones, roughly 89% recorded once. The chain uses TRBV7-2 and TRBJ2-3; D is undetermined. The sample comprised PBMCs. The receptor's source is a donor aged 10 to 29 with latent tuberculosis or without tuberculosis infection. As DNA, the CDR3 is TGTGCCAGCAGCTTATTCAGCGTTAACCCTAGCACAGATACGCAGTATTTT. Translating gives CASSLFSVNPSTDTQYF.